The 16 T cell receptor beta chains below come from one sample, sequenced in a study of identical twins. From the 5' RACE reads, TCRdb called clonotypes with MiXCR, one entry per CDR3 protein. This table holds around 230,000 distinct CDR3 sequences, approximately 5.9% found once. This sample was also put to use in a study of T cells expressing NK-cell markers.

The sequenced sample was CD8+ T cells sorted from blood. The receptor set was obtained from a woman under 30 in good health.

The chain joins TRBV10-3 to TRBJ2-2; tentative D call: TRBD2 (5 bases). V lost 3 bases and J 9 bases, leaving 20 bases between the germline ends. The V gene's germline CDR1 is ENHRY and CDR2 SYGVKD. The CDR3 consists of 16 residues. The CDR3 is CAISDPTIAGVRELFF. The CDR3 coding sequence is TGTGCCATCAGTGACCCGACTATCGCCGGCGTTCGGGAGCTGTTTTTT.

J is TRBJ2-7 and V is TRBV7-2; 7 nucleotides match TRBD2. CDR1 is SGHTA and CDR2 is FQGNSA in the germline V gene. The J segment lost 1 base and the V segment lost 1 base, leaving 7 bases of the junction unmatched. The CDR3 loop spans 16 amino acids. The CDR3 bases are TGTGCCAGCAGCTTAGGTCTAGCGGAGATGTCCTACGAGCAGTACTTC. Translated, it gives CASSLGLAEMSYEQYF.

The chain employs TRBV7-6 and TRBJ2-7; maybe TRBD1 (5 bases). The germline V gene encodes CDR1 SGHVS and CDR2 FNYEAQ. The length of the CDR3 is 15 residues. With 5 bases removed from V and 3 bases from J, the gap between germline ends came to 17 bases. CDR3 in DNA: TGTGCCAGCAGCCCGGGTTGGGGCAGCGTCTACGAGCAGTACTTC. Translation gives CASSPGWGSVYEQYF.

The V and J genes are TRBV30 and TRBJ2-1; the match to TRBD1 covers 8 bases. Per germline, CDR1 GTSNPN and CDR2 SVGIG (reference sequence). The CDR3 is 11 amino acids. Losses at the gene ends were 5 bases for V and 8 bases for J; bases not matched to a gene: 2. The CDR3 sequence: CAWDRGYEQFF. DNA for the CDR3: TGTGCCTGGGACAGGGGATATGAGCAGTTCTTC.

The V and J genes are TRBV4-2 and TRBJ1-2; a weak D match, TRBD1 (5 bases). The CDR3 sequence is 15 residues long. Trimming pared 2 bases from V and 7 bases from J, leaving 17 bases between. CDR1 LGHNA and CDR2 YNFKEQ come from the germline V gene. CDR3 amino acids: CASSQLPPGQGGYTF. The DNA for the CDR3 is TGTGCCAGCAGCCAACTCCCCCCGGGGCAAGGTGGCTACACCTTC.

This clonotype was counted only a few times. The rearrangement uses TRBV10-3 and TRBJ2-1, with D tentatively TRBD1 or TRBD2 (5 bases each). Trimming stripped 8 bases from V and 7 bases from J, with 24 bases between. From germline, CDR1 is ENHRY and CDR2 SYGVKD. The CDR3 spans 16 residues. The CDR3: CAIHAGASLLDNEQFF. CDR3 bases: TGTGCCATCCACGCCGGGGCTAGTTTGTTGGATAATGAGCAGTTCTTC.

This clonotype was counted ten times or more. The V and J genes are TRBV11-2 and TRBJ2-3, with D perhaps TRBD2 (5 bases). The CDR3 totals 12 residues. The V gene lost 5 bases and the J gene lost 4 bases, with 7 bases spanning the gap. The germline V gene has CDR1 SGHAT and CDR2 FQNNGV. CDR3 amino acids: CASSTGADTQYF. In DNA form, the CDR3 reads TGTGCCAGCAGCACCGGGGCAGATACGCAGTATTTT. The complete variable domain, with remaining parts taken from reference TRBV11-2 and TRBJ2-3, reads EAGVAQSPRYKIIEKRQSVAFWCNPISGHATLYWYQQILGQGPKLLIQFQNNGVVDDSQLPKDRFSAERLKGVDSTLKIQPAKLEDSAVYLCASSTGADTQYFGPGTRLTVL.

This chain joins TRBV10-2 and TRBJ2-2, with 8 bases fitting TRBD2. V lost 7 bases, J lost 5 bases, and 6 bases stayed unmatched. This CDR3 region has 14 residues. CDR1 is WSHSY, CDR2 SAAADI, per germline. The CDR3 loop reads CASTRTSSTGELFF. The CDR3 nucleotides are TGCGCCAGCACGAGGACTAGCAGTACCGGGGAGCTGTTTTTT.

Ten or more counts support this clonotype. This chain uses TRBV10-3 with TRBJ2-1; 10 bases fit TRBD2. This CDR3 spans 16 amino acids. Germline V gene sequence: CDR1 ENHRY, CDR2 SYGVKD. V dropped 5 bases and J dropped 4; count of bases not matched to a gene: 8. The CDR3 region is CAISPAGTSAYNEQFF. CDR3 bases: TGTGCCATCAGTCCGGCCGGGACTAGCGCATACAATGAGCAGTTCTTC.

The chain combines TRBV10-3 with TRBJ2-2; 9 bases fit TRBD2. J lost 6 bases, V lost 5 bases, and 10 bases had no gene match. There are 16 residues in the CDR3. Germline assignment: CDR1 ENHRY and CDR2 SYGVKD. Written as DNA, the CDR3 is TGTGCCATCAGTATAACAGCGGGAGGATCGGCCGGGGAGCTGTTTTTT. Its protein is CAISITAGGSAGELFF.

The table lists this clonotype with a few counts. This rearrangement joins TRBV5-6 to TRBJ2-1; D is unclear. CDR1 is SGHDT, CDR2 YYEEEE, per germline. V dropped 4 bases and J dropped 9 bases, with 14 bases sitting between them. The CDR3 runs 13 residues. This chain's CDR3 is CASSRAAGSEQFF. The CDR3 nucleotides are TGTGCCAGCAGCCGTGCGGCAGGCAGTGAGCAGTTCTTC.

This clonotype was counted between two and nine times. The rearrangement uses TRBV9 and TRBJ1-1; D might be TRBD1 (6 bases). This CDR3 has 16 amino acids. Per the germline V gene, CDR1 is SGDLS and CDR2 is YYNGEE. Trimming cost V 3 bases and J 1 base, with 16 bases left between them. CDR3 loop: CASSDREGNRNTEAFF. For the CDR3, the DNA is TGTGCCAGCAGCGACAGGGAGGGAAATCGGAACACTGAAGCTTTCTTT.

In this sample, this clonotype turned up many times. This chain links TRBV12-3 or TRBV12-4 with TRBJ2-5; TRBD2 is a possible D gene (5 bases). V was trimmed by 3 bases and J by 0 bases, leaving 5 bases between them. CDR3 length: 13 residues. CDR3 sequence (DNA): TGTGCCAGCAGTTTGGACTACCAAGAGACCCAGTACTTC. This gives the protein CASSLDYQETQYF.

The chain employs TRBV7-9 and TRBJ2-2; D is perhaps TRBD2 (6 bases). Per the germline V gene, CDR1 is SEHNR and CDR2 is FQNEAQ (reference sequence). The length of the CDR3 is 15 residues. The V end was cut by 0 bases, the J end by 6 bases, with 11 bases between. The CDR3 nucleotides are TGTGCCAGCAGCTTAGCGGGTCGACTAGCCGGGGAGCTGTTTTTT. It translates to CASSLAGRLAGELFF.

This clonotype was observed a single time. The chain joins TRBV9 to TRBJ2-7; 9 nucleotides line up with TRBD1. J lost 3 bases, V lost 4 bases, and 5 bases had no gene match. The CDR3 spans 14 residues. CDR1 is SGDLS and CDR2 is YYNGEE in the germline V gene. In DNA, the CDR3 is TGTGCCAGCAGCTCCGGGACAGGGTACTACGAGCAGTACTTC. Translated: CASSSGTGYYEQYF.

In its sample, this clonotype was seen a few times. The chain combines TRBV6-5 with TRBJ1-1; D not resolved. This CDR3 is built from 11 residues. The V gene's germline CDR1 is MNHEY and CDR2 SVGAGI. V dropped 4 bases and J dropped 11 bases, with 11 bases sitting between them. The CDR3 nucleotides read TGTGCCAGCAGTTTCGGGTCGGGCGCTTTCTTT. As protein: CASSFGSGAFF.